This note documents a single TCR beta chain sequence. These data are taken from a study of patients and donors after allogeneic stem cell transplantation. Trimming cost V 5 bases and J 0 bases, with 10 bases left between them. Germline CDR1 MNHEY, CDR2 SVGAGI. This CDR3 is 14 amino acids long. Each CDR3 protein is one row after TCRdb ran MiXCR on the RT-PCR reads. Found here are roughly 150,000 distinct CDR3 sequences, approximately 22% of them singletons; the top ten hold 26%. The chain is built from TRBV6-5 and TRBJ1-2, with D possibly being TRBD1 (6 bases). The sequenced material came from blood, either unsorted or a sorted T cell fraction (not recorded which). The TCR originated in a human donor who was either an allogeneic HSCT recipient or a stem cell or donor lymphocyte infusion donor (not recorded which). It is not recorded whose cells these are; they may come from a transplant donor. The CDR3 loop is CASSPWTANYGYTF. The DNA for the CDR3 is TGTGCCAGCAGTCCCTGGACAGCTAACTATGGCTACACCTTC.